Listed here are 25 T cell receptor beta chains from one sample, sequenced in a study of PD-1 blockade in classical Hodgkin lymphoma. Relapse after autologous stem cell transplantation occurred in every patient, and brentuximab vedotin exposure varied. Clones were read by immunoSEQ multiplex PCR, and TCRdb kept only the in-frame ones, dropping some. The repertoire has 20,000 to 30,000 clones, roughly three quarters of them found once; the top ten carry about 3.6%. Sequencing used peripheral blood mononuclear cells (PBMCs), obtained at baseline. The receptors were gathered from a human donor with classical Hodgkin lymphoma.

The table lists this clone with a few counts. V and J are TRBV2 and TRBJ1-5, with 7 bases matching TRBD1. Germline V CDR1 and CDR2: SNHLY, FYNNEI. V trimming: 6 bases; J trimming: 6 bases; junction bases outside the gene matches: 11. The CDR3 has 15 amino acids. CDR3 nucleotides: TGTGCCAGCAGAGAAAAGACAGGGTGGGGTCAGCCCCAGCATTTT. Protein: CASREKTGWGQPQHF.

The chain couples TRBV6-6 to TRBJ2-3, with a possible D match to TRBD1 (5 bases). Germline lookup yields CDR1 MNHNY and CDR2 SVGAGI (reference sequence). The V and J ends lost 6 bases and 0 bases respectively, with 7 bases between them. The CDR3 contains 13 residues. The CDR3 bases are TGTGCCAGCAGCAGGGTGAGCACAGATACGCAGTATTTT. Translation gives CASSRVSTDTQYF.

In its sample, this clone was seen once. One end of the junction does not line up with germline, which may come from a read error. The V gene is TRBV6-6, the J gene TRBJ1-1; tentative D call: TRBD1 (5 bases). Germline CDR1 is MNHNY and CDR2 is SVGAGI (reference sequence). The CDR3 has 13 residues. CDR3 nucleotide sequence: TGCGCTCAGGGTACAACAGACTACACTGAAGCTTTCTTT. Translating gives CAQGTTDYTEAFF.

There are a few counts of this clone. CDR3 nucleotide sequence: TGTGCCAGCAGCCGGATACGGGACGAGCAGTACTTC. Its translation: CASSRIRDEQYF. This chain links TRBV5-4 with TRBJ2-7; D uncertain. The CDR3 runs to 12 residues. Germline CDR1 reads SGHNT; CDR2 reads YYREEE (reference sequence). V was shortened by 4 bases and J by 5 bases, with 10 bases between the two germline ends.

The chain combines TRBV27 with TRBJ2-7, with D perhaps matching TRBD2 (7 bases). Germline V gene data show CDR1 as MNHEY and CDR2 as SMNVEV (reference sequence). V was pared by 3 bases and J by 3 bases, with 18 bases between. CDR3 length: 16 amino acids. CDR3 loop: CASSFGLAGAIYEQYF. In DNA, the CDR3 is TGTGCCAGCAGTTTTGGGCTGGCGGGGGCAATCTACGAGCAGTACTTC.

This clone appeared a few times. The chain combines TRBV2 with TRBJ2-7; D is perhaps TRBD1 or TRBD2 (5 bases each). V lost 2 bases, J lost 2 bases, and 13 bases lay in between. Germline-derived CDR1 and CDR2 are SNHLY and FYNNEI. This CDR3 spans 15 amino acids. CDR3 sequence (DNA): TGTGCCAGCAGTGAATTGAGGGGATCCCCCTACGAGCAGTACTTC. As protein: CASSELRGSPYEQYF.

V usage is TRBV11-2 and J usage is TRBJ1-5; D remains unclear. CDR3 size: 16 residues. V lost 3 bases and J lost 3, with 15 bases in between. CDR1 and CDR2 from the germline V gene are SGHAT and FQNNGV. The CDR3 region has the DNA TGTGCCAGCAGCTTTCATCCGGCCAGCCCCAATCAGCCCCAGCATTTT. Residues: CASSFHPASPNQPQHF.

The V gene is TRBV12-5, the J gene TRBJ2-2; maybe TRBD2 (7 bases). V was cut by 4 bases and J by 4 bases, with 37 bases left in between. The CDR3 sequence is 23 residues long. In germline, CDR1 is LGHNT, CDR2 FRNRAP. CDR3 residues: CASGSSSASLTGGHLPITGELFF. In nucleotides, the CDR3 is TGTGCTAGTGGTTCATCTTCTGCGTCTCTGACGGGGGGCCACCTACCTATCACCGGGGAGCTGTTTTTT.

This clone was detected once. This rearrangement joins TRBV5-1 to TRBJ2-1; D may match TRBD1 or TRBD2 (6 bases each). This CDR3 spans 14 amino acids. V dropped 1 base and J dropped 9 bases, with 14 bases sitting between them. Per germline, CDR1 SGHRS and CDR2 YFSETQ. The CDR3 loop is CASSLSGGRLEQFF. CDR3 bases: TGCGCCAGCAGCTTGTCTGGGGGGCGCCTTGAGCAGTTCTTC. The variable domain in full, completed from reference TRBV5-1 and TRBJ2-1, reads KAGVTQTPRYLIKTRGQQVTLSCSPISGHRSVSWYQQTPGQGLQFLFEYFSETQRNKGNFPGRFSGRQFSNSRSEMNVSTLELGDSALYLCASSLSGGRLEQFFGPGTRLTVL.

V usage is TRBV4-3 and J usage is TRBJ1-3; D is unclear. Per the germline V gene, CDR1 is LGHNA and CDR2 is YSLEER. Deletions cut 0 bases from V and 0 bases from J, with 12 bases between. The CDR3 is 17 amino acids. DNA of the CDR3: TGCGCCAGCAGCCAAGATGACGGAGAAAGCTCTGGAAACACCATATATTTT. Encoded protein: CASSQDDGESSGNTIYF.

The V and J genes are TRBV5-1 and TRBJ2-1; D gene ambiguous. Germline assignment: CDR1 SGHRS and CDR2 YFSETQ. V was clipped by 7 bases and J by 6 bases, with 8 bases between them. The CDR3 length is 11 residues. This chain's CDR3 is CASRVANEQFF. The CDR3 DNA follows: TGCGCCAGCCGGGTCGCCAATGAGCAGTTCTTC.

The chain couples TRBV19 to TRBJ2-7, with 9 bases fitting TRBD1. The CDR3 is made up of 14 amino acids. Trimming removed 10 bases from V and 2 bases from J; junction bases left unmatched: 9. Germline values: CDR1 LNHDA, CDR2 SQIVND (reference sequence). The CDR3 nucleotides are TGTGCCACCGGGGACAGGGAAGTCACCTACGAGCAGTACTTC. As protein: CATGDREVTYEQYF.

The gene calls are TRBV28 and TRBJ2-7; unclear D gene. The CDR3 extends over 12 amino acids. CDR1 and CDR2 from the germline V gene are MDHEN and SYDVKM. The V end lost 6 bases, the J end lost 3 bases, and 9 bases lay between the germline ends. The CDR3 here is CASSGVDYEQYF. The CDR3 bases are TGTGCCAGCAGCGGAGTGGACTACGAGCAGTACTTC.

The chain joins TRBV7-9 to TRBJ1-1, with 8 bases lining up with TRBD1. V was clipped by 4 bases and J by 3 bases; unmatched bases: 7. The CDR3 runs to 15 residues. The V gene's germline CDR1 is SEHNR and CDR2 FQNEAQ (reference sequence). The CDR3 region has the DNA TGTGCCAGCAGCTCTTCAGGGGGCGCGGACACTGAAGCTTTCTTT. Its protein is CASSSSGGADTEAFF.

This chain uses TRBV7-8 with TRBJ2-1; 12 bases align to TRBD2. The CDR3 extends over 15 amino acids. J lost 8 bases, V lost 2 bases, and 4 bases had no gene match. The germline V gene encodes CDR1 SGHVS and CDR2 FQNEAQ. The CDR3, as DNA: TGTGCCAGCAGCTTACTAGCGGGGGGGCAATATGAGCAGTTCTTC. Amino acid sequence: CASSLLAGGQYEQFF.

The chain is built from TRBV19 and TRBJ2-1; perhaps TRBD2 as D (5 bases). V lost 6 bases to trimming and J lost 3 bases, with 9 bases between them. Germline CDR1 and CDR2: LNHDA and SQIVND (reference sequence). CDR3 length equals 13 residues. The CDR3 sequence: CASSTTSYNEQFF. DNA of the CDR3: TGTGCCAGTAGCACCACTAGCTACAATGAGCAGTTCTTC.

The rearrangement uses TRBV28 and TRBJ2-5, with D perhaps TRBD1 or TRBD2 (6 bases each). Per the germline V gene, CDR1 is MDHEN and CDR2 is SYDVKM. The ends were cut back, 3 bases at V and 6 bases at J, with 14 bases in the middle. The CDR3 is 14 residues long. Here the CDR3 reads CASSFQGGRKTQYF. CDR3 nucleotides: TGTGCCAGCAGTTTTCAAGGGGGGCGGAAGACCCAGTACTTC.

This clone was seen just once. This sequence joins TRBV7-6 and TRBJ2-2; D is possibly TRBD1 or TRBD2 (6 bases each). Trimming took 2 bases from V and 6 from J, leaving 22 bases between them. The CDR3 runs to 18 residues. CDR1 is SGHVS and CDR2 is FNYEAQ in the germline V gene. CDR3 bases: TGTGCCAGCAGCTTAAGGCCCCTCCGGAGGGGGGTTCCCGGGGAGCTGTTTTTT. Protein sequence: CASSLRPLRRGVPGELFF. Using reference TRBV7-6 and TRBJ2-2 for the parts outside the CDR3, the full variable domain is GAGVSQSPRYKVTKRGQDVALRCDPISGHVSLYWYRQALGQGPEFLTYFNYEAQQDKSGLPNDRFSAERPEGSISTLTIQRTEQRDSAMYRCASSLRPLRRGVPGELFFGEGSRLTVL.

This chain joins TRBV23-1 and TRBJ1-6; D perhaps matches TRBD1 (5 bases). TRBV23-1 is labeled an ORF, and its function is uncertain. The length of the CDR3 is 15 residues. Trimming pared 10 bases from V and 6 bases from J, leaving 19 bases between. The DNA for the CDR3 is TGCGCCAATTCCCCTCCAGGGACTTTTAATTCACCCCTCCACTTT. It yields the protein CANSPPGTFNSPLHF.

In this sample, this clone is medium-sized. This chain links TRBV7-9 with TRBJ2-5; D ambiguous. The CDR3 sequence is 13 residues long. Per the germline V gene, CDR1 is SEHNR and CDR2 is FQNEAQ (reference sequence). Trimming stripped 5 bases from V and 8 bases from J, with 15 bases between. The CDR3 DNA reads TGTGCCAGCAGCCTCGGACCTATAGGTACCCAGTACTTC. It encodes CASSLGPIGTQYF.

This rearrangement joins TRBV7-9 to TRBJ1-3; no reliable D call. The CDR3 runs to 15 residues. V was pared by 7 bases and J by 0 bases, with 13 bases between. Germline-derived CDR1 and CDR2 are SEHNR and FQNEAQ (reference sequence). The CDR3 DNA follows: TGTGCCAGCAACTCCGGCAGCCTCTCTGGAAACACCATATATTTT. As protein: CASNSGSLSGNTIYF.

This clone has a single count. J is TRBJ1-1 and V is TRBV27; no firm D call. Per the germline V gene, CDR1 is MNHEY and CDR2 is SMNVEV (reference sequence). The ends were cut back, 4 bases at V and 4 bases at J, with 19 bases in the middle. The CDR3 spans 16 residues. The DNA for the CDR3 is TGTGCCAGCAGTTACGGTCGGGTTACATGGGGCACTGAAGCTTTCTTT. Translation gives CASSYGRVTWGTEAFF.

The chain couples TRBV7-6 to TRBJ2-7; TRBD1 agrees at 8 bases. This CDR3 contains 15 residues. The germline CDR1 and CDR2 sequences are SGHVS and FNYEAQ. With V trimmed by 3 bases and J by 5 bases, 9 bases remained unmatched. This CDR3 reads CASSFFPGGADEQYF. In nucleotides, the CDR3 is TGTGCCAGCAGCTTCTTCCCAGGGGGCGCGGACGAGCAGTACTTC.

Within the sample, this clone is medium-sized (0.01 to 0.1%). V and J are TRBV19 and TRBJ2-7; 8 bases agree with TRBD1. The CDR3 covers 13 residues. The germline gives CDR1 LNHDA, CDR2 SQIVND (reference sequence). After removal of 10 bases from V and 4 bases from J, the junction contained 9 bases not matched to a gene. CDR3 DNA sequence: TGTGCCACAAGACAGGGGTCCAAGTACGAGCAGTACTTC. Translating it yields CATRQGSKYEQYF.

The chain employs TRBV10-3 and TRBJ2-7, with D possibly matching TRBD2 (5 bases). Trimming took off 5 bases at V and 0 bases at J, with 11 bases between the two ends. This CDR3 is 14 amino acids long. The germline V gene encodes CDR1 ENHRY and CDR2 SYGVKD. CDR3 sequence: CAISKEVSSYEQYF. CDR3 in DNA: TGTGCCATCAGTAAGGAGGTTTCCTCCTACGAGCAGTACTTC.